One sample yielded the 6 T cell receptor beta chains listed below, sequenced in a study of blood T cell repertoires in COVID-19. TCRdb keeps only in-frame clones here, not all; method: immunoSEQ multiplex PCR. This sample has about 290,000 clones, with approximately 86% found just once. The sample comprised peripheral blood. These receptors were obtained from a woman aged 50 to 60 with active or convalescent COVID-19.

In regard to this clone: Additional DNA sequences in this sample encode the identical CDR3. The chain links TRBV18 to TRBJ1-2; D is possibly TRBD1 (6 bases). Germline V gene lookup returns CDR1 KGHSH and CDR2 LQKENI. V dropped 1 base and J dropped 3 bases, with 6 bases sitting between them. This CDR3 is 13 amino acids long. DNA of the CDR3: TGTGCCAGCTCACCACGGACAGACTATGGCTACACCTTC. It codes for CASSPRTDYGYTF. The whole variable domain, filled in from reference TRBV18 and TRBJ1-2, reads NAGVMQNPRHLVRRRGQEARLRCSPMKGHSHVYWYRQLPEEGLKFMVYLQKENIIDESGMPKERFSAEFPKEGPSILRIQQVVRGDSAAYFCASSPRTDYGYTFGSGTRLTVV.

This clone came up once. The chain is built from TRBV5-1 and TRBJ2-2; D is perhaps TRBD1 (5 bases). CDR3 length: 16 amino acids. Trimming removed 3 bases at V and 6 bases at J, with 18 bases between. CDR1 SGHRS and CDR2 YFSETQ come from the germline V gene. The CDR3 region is CASSSAGAGRAGELFF. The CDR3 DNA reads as TGCGCCAGCAGCTCCGCTGGGGCAGGTCGAGCCGGGGAGCTGTTTTTT.

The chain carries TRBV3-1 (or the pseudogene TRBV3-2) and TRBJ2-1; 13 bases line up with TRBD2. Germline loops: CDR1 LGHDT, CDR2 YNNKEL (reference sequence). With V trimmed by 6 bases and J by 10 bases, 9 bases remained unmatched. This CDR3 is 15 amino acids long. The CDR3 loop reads CASSRLAGGPGEQFF. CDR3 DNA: TGTGCCAGCAGTAGACTAGCGGGAGGCCCAGGGGAGCAGTTCTTC.

CDR3 sequence reads: CASSQATGGLDQPQHF. In nucleotides, the CDR3 is TGCGCCAGCAGCCAAGCCACAGGGGGTTTGGATCAGCCCCAGCATTTT. The chain combines TRBV4-1 with TRBJ1-5, with 8 bases fitting TRBD1. Germline V gene sequence: CDR1 MGHRA, CDR2 YSYEKL. The CDR3 runs 16 residues. J gave up 5 bases and V 1 base, and 7 bases lay outside the gene matches.

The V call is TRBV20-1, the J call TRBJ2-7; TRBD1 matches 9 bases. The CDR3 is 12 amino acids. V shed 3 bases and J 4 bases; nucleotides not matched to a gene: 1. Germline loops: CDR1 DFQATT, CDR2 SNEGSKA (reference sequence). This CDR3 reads CSASGQGYEQYF. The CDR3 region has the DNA TGCAGTGCTAGTGGACAGGGGTACGAGCAGTACTTC.

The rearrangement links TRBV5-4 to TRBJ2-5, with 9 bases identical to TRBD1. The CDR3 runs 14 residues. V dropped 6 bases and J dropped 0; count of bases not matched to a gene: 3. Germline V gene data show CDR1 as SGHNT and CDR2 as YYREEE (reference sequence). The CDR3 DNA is TGTGCCAGCACCGGGGACAGGGACCAAGAGACCCAGTACTTC. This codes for CASTGDRDQETQYF.